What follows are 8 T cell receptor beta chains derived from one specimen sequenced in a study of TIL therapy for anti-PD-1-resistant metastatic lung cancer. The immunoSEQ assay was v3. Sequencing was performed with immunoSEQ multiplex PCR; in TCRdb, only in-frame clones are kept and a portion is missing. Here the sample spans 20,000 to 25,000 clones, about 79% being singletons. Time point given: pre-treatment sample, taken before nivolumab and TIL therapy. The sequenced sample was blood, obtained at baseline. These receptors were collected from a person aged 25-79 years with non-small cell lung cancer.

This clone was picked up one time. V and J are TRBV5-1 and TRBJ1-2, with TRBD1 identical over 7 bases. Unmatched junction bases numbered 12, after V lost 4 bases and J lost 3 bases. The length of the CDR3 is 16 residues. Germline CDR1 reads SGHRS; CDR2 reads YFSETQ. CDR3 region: CASSRGGFGMDYGYTF. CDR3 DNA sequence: TGCGCCAGCAGCCGAGGGGGCTTCGGAATGGACTATGGCTACACCTTC.

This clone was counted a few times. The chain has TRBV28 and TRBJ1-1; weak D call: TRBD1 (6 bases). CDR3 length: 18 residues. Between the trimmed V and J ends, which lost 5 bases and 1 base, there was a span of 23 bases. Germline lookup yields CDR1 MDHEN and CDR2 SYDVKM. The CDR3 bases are TGTGCCAGCAGTCCCCTCCACGGCGGCCTGGGGGCGAACACTGAAGCTTTCTTT. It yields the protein CASSPLHGGLGANTEAFF.

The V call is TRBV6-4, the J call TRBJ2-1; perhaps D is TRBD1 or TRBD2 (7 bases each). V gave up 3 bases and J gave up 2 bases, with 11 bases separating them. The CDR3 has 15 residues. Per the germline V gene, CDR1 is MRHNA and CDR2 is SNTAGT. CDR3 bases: TGTGCCAGCAGTGAGGGAGGGGGCGCCTACAATGAGCAGTTCTTC. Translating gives CASSEGGGAYNEQFF.

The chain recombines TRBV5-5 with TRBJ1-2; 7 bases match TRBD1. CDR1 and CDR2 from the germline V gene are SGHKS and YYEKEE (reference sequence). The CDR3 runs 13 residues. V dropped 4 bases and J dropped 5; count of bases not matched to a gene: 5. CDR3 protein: CASSADRPYGYTF. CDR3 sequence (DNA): TGTGCCAGCAGCGCGGACAGGCCTTATGGCTACACCTTC.

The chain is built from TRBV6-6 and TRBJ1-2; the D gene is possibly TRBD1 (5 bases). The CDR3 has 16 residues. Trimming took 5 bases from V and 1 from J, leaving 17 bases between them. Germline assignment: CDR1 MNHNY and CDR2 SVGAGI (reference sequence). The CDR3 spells CASSPETVPYNYGYTF. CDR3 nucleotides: TGTGCCAGCAGTCCAGAGACAGTACCCTATAACTATGGCTACACCTTC.

The chain's CDR3 is CASRGTDTQYF. The CDR3 DNA reads TGTGCCAGCCGGGGGACAGATACGCAGTATTTT. The J gene is TRBJ2-3, the V gene TRBV2; tentative D call: TRBD2 (6 bases). Trimming stripped 8 bases from V and 3 bases from J, with 6 bases between. Germline values: CDR1 SNHLY, CDR2 FYNNEI. The CDR3 loop spans 11 amino acids.

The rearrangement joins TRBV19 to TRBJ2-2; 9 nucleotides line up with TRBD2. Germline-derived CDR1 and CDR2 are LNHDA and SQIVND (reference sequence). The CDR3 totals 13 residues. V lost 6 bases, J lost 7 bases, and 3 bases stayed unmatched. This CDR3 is CASRGLAHGELFF. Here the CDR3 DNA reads TGTGCCAGTAGGGGACTAGCCCACGGGGAGCTGTTTTTT.

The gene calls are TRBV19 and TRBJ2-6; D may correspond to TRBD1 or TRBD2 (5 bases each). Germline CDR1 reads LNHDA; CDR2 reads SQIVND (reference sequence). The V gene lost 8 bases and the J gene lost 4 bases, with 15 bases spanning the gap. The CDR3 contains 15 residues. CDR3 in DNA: TGTGCCAGTGGGGGTGTTGGAGCCGGGGCCAACGTCCTGACTTTC. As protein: CASGGVGAGANVLTF.